This record looks at one T cell receptor beta chain sequence and its context. Its antigen is undetermined. The entry originates in a study of regulatory T cells in long-lasting Graves disease. Study results and caveats: Exclusively peripheral blood, rather than thyroid tissue, was studied. Persistent Graves' disease cases displayed lower TCR diversity than newly diagnosed ones.

This CDR3 comprises 17 residues. CDR1 is SGHRS, CDR2 YFSETQ, per germline. V gave up 4 bases and J gave up 4 bases; unmatched junction bases: 9. Investigators prepared the TCR beta libraries by applying iRepertoire HTBI primers and Arm-PCR of CDR3 regions. TCRdb reanalysed the multiplex PCR reads using MiXCR and keeps one entry per CDR3 protein. The sample yields about 460,000 distinct CDR3 sequences, 12% to 15% seen once. Time point described: newly diagnosed GD, antithyroid drugs for less than 3 months. The TCR library was prepared using RNA isolated from PBMCs. Separately, the same data were catalogued under a study of T cells in Graves' hyperthyroidism and ophthalmopathy.

The J gene is TRBJ2-2, the V gene TRBV5-1; 11 nucleotides agree with TRBD2. The sample here was peripheral blood mononuclear cells (PBMCs), taken at new diagnosis, from a patient treated with antithyroid drugs. This clonotype was obtained from a woman aged 45-65 years with Graves disease. CDR3 sequence (DNA): TGCGCCAGCAGCCCGGCCCTAGCGGGAGGTAGCACCGGGGAGCTGTTTTTT. Amino acid sequence: CASSPALAGGSTGELFF.